These T cell receptor beta chains were read from a single sample in a study of OX40 agonist ivuxolimab in advanced cancers. Data came from immunoSEQ multiplex PCR; TCRdb stores just in-frame clones and leaves some out. Of tens of thousands of clones in the sample, about 79% are singletons; the top ten hold about 1.8%. Here the sequenced sample was CD4+ or CD8+ T cells sorted from blood, taken in a trial of the OX40 agonist ivuxolimab. The receptors here all came from an adult with an advanced solid tumor such as melanoma, head and neck, liver or kidney cancer. CDR3s include the opening cysteine and the closing phenylalanine or tryptophan. A D gene is named only where the DNA matches it firmly. A row's size may be missing; if present it is once, few, many or a size class.

D gene: NA; clone size: NA; J gene: TRBJ2-1; V gene: TRBV11-1; CDR3 protein: CASSSSERYNEQFF; CDR3 DNA: TGTGCCAGCAGCTCCTCCGAGAGATACAATGAGCAGTTCTTC
D gene: NA; clone size: NA; J gene: TRBJ1-1; V gene: TRBV7-9; CDR3 protein: CASSVVQGQRNTEAFF; CDR3 DNA: TGTGCCAGCAGCGTCGTACAGGGTCAAAGGAACACTGAAGCTTTCTTT
D gene: NA; clone size: NA; J gene: TRBJ1-3; V gene: TRBV19; CDR3 protein: CASSNRLVSGNTIYF; CDR3 DNA: TGTGCCAGTAGTAACCGCTTAGTCTCTGGAAACACCATATATTTT
D gene: TRBD1; clone size: NA; J gene: TRBJ2-1; V gene: TRBV5-1; CDR3 protein: CASSLEQGADEQFF; CDR3 DNA: TGCGCCAGCAGCTTGGAACAGGGGGCCGATGAGCAGTTCTTC
D gene: TRBD2; clone size: NA; J gene: TRBJ2-1; V gene: TRBV7-9; CDR3 protein: CASSPGLAGLEQFF; CDR3 DNA: TGTGCCAGTTCACCGGGACTAGCGGGCTTGGAGCAGTTCTTC
D gene: NA; clone size: NA; J gene: TRBJ1-1; V gene: TRBV7-2; CDR3 protein: CASSLEEGGTEAFF; CDR3 DNA: TGTGCCAGCAGCTTAGAAGAAGGAGGTACTGAAGCTTTCTTT
D gene: NA; clone size: NA; J gene: TRBJ1-2; V gene: TRBV19; CDR3 protein: CASSIRAHGYTF; CDR3 DNA: TGTGCCAGTAGTATTCGGGCCCATGGCTACACCTTC
D gene: NA; clone size: NA; J gene: TRBJ2-7; V gene: TRBV2; CDR3 protein: CASSESVIYEWQYF; CDR3 DNA: TGTGCCAGCAGTGAATCGGTAATCTACGAGTGGCAGTACTTC
D gene: NA; clone size: NA; J gene: TRBJ2-2; V gene: TRBV6-1; CDR3 protein: CASIRGEPTGELFF; CDR3 DNA: TGTGCCAGCATACGGGGCGAGCCCACCGGGGAGCTGTTTTTT
D gene: TRBD1; clone size: few; J gene: TRBJ1-1; V gene: TRBV5-1; CDR3 protein: CASRAPYRGRGMNTEAFF; CDR3 DNA: TGCGCCAGCAGGGCACCGTACAGGGGAAGGGGTATGAACACTGAAGCTTTCTTT
D gene: TRBD1; clone size: NA; J gene: TRBJ1-2; V gene: TRBV9; CDR3 protein: CASSPRGTGFIRGYTF; CDR3 DNA: TGTGCCAGCAGCCCCCGGGGGACAGGGTTCATCCGTGGCTACACCTTC
D gene: TRBD1; clone size: NA; J gene: TRBJ2-7; V gene: TRBV5-5; CDR3 protein: CASSLRSGGILEQYF; CDR3 DNA: TGTGCCAGCAGCCTCCGGTCAGGGGGCATCTTAGAGCAGTACTTC
D gene: NA; clone size: NA; J gene: TRBJ1-1; V gene: TRBV15; CDR3 protein: CATSPGPRNTEAFF; CDR3 DNA: TGTGCCACCAGCCCCGGGCCCCGGAACACTGAAGCTTTCTTT
D gene: NA; clone size: few; J gene: TRBJ2-2; V gene: TRBV19; CDR3 protein: CASSIEGPGELFF; CDR3 DNA: TGTGCCAGTAGTATAGAGGGTCCCGGGGAGCTGTTTTTT
D gene: NA; clone size: NA; J gene: TRBJ1-1; V gene: TRBV27; CDR3 protein: CASTLGGNTEAFF; CDR3 DNA: TGTGCCAGCACTTTAGGGGGGAACACTGAAGCTTTCTTT
D gene: NA; clone size: once; J gene: TRBJ1-1; V gene: TRBV19; CDR3 protein: CASSLRTEAFF; CDR3 DNA: TGTGCCAGTAGCCTCAGAACTGAAGCTTTCTTT
D gene: NA; clone size: NA; J gene: TRBJ1-1; V gene: TRBV14; CDR3 protein: CASSQNTGRAFF; CDR3 DNA: TGTGCCAGCAGCCAAAACACAGGGCGAGCCTTCTTT
D gene: NA; clone size: NA; J gene: TRBJ2-2; V gene: TRBV5-1; CDR3 protein: CASSLALGRGNGELFF; CDR3 DNA: TGCGCCAGCAGCTTGGCCCTGGGCAGGGGTAACGGGGAGCTGTTTTTT
D gene: NA; clone size: NA; J gene: TRBJ2-2; V gene: TRBV6-1; CDR3 protein: CASSDRWGNSPGELFF; CDR3 DNA: TGTGCCAGCAGTGATAGGTGGGGAAATAGTCCCGGGGAGCTGTTTTTT
D gene: NA; clone size: few; J gene: TRBJ1-1; V gene: TRBV29-1; CDR3 protein: CSVLSVNTEAFF; CDR3 DNA: TGCAGCGTTCTCTCGGTGAACACTGAAGCTTTCTTT
D gene: TRBD1; clone size: NA; J gene: TRBJ1-2; V gene: TRBV29-1; CDR3 protein: CSAAGQNGYTF; CDR3 DNA: TGCAGCGCCGCGGGACAGAATGGCTACACCTTC
D gene: NA; clone size: once; J gene: TRBJ1-1; V gene: TRBV4-2; CDR3 protein: CASSQGSFMNTEAFF; CDR3 DNA: TGTGCCAGCAGCCAAGGGTCGTTCATGAACACTGAAGCTTTCTTT
D gene: NA; clone size: NA; J gene: TRBJ2-6; V gene: TRBV5-1; CDR3 protein: CASSHDYRSFRANVLTF; CDR3 DNA: TGCGCCAGCAGCCACGACTACAGATCGTTTAGGGCCAACGTCCTGACTTTC
D gene: TRBD1; clone size: NA; J gene: TRBJ1-2; V gene: TRBV10-3; CDR3 protein: CAISESKSGGLNYGYTF; CDR3 DNA: TGTGCCATCAGTGAGTCGAAGTCAGGGGGACTTAACTATGGCTACACCTTC
D gene: TRBD2; clone size: few; J gene: TRBJ2-1; V gene: TRBV29-1; CDR3 protein: CSVEDSFWSSGDDEQFF; CDR3 DNA: TGCAGCGTTGAAGATTCGTTCTGGAGTAGCGGGGATGATGAGCAGTTCTTC
D gene: NA; clone size: once; J gene: TRBJ2-5; V gene: TRBV7-9; CDR3 protein: CASSNLGASRETQYF; CDR3 DNA: TGTGCCAGCAGCAATTTGGGGGCGTCCCGGGAGACCCAGTACTTC
D gene: NA; clone size: NA; J gene: TRBJ2-3; V gene: TRBV7-2; CDR3 protein: CASSRSSSTDTQYF; CDR3 DNA: TGTGCCAGCAGCCGATCTAGTTCCACAGATACGCAGTATTTT
D gene: NA; clone size: NA; J gene: TRBJ2-7; V gene: TRBV20-1; CDR3 protein: CSARVKNEQYF; CDR3 DNA: TGCAGTGCTAGAGTTAAGAACGAGCAGTACTTC
D gene: NA; clone size: NA; J gene: TRBJ2-2; V gene: TRBV18; CDR3 protein: CASSPRQDTGELFF; CDR3 DNA: TGTGCCAGCTCACCACGACAGGACACCGGGGAGCTGTTTTTT
D gene: NA; clone size: NA; J gene: TRBJ2-1; V gene: TRBV18; CDR3 protein: CASSPEGLGEQFF; CDR3 DNA: TGTGCCAGCTCACCCGAGGGACTCGGTGAGCAGTTCTTC
D gene: NA; clone size: NA; J gene: TRBJ1-1; V gene: TRBV4-2; CDR3 protein: CASSHPRVGDTEAFF; CDR3 DNA: TGTGCCAGCAGCCACCCCAGGGTAGGGGACACTGAAGCTTTCTTT
D gene: TRBD1; clone size: NA; J gene: TRBJ2-7; V gene: TRBV7-2; CDR3 protein: CASSRAGQGAYEQYF; CDR3 DNA: TGTGCCAGCAGCCGGGCGGGACAGGGCGCCTACGAGCAGTACTTC
D gene: NA; clone size: few; J gene: TRBJ1-5; V gene: TRBV14; CDR3 protein: CASSQDLDQPQHF; CDR3 DNA: TGTGCCAGCAGCCAAGATCTCGATCAGCCCCAGCATTTT
D gene: NA; clone size: NA; J gene: TRBJ1-5; V gene: TRBV6-5; CDR3 protein: CASSADGNQPQHF; CDR3 DNA: TGTGCCAGCAGTGCGGACGGGAATCAGCCCCAGCATTTT
D gene: NA; clone size: few; J gene: TRBJ2-4; V gene: TRBV10-1; CDR3 protein: CASSDNPQGAKNIQYF; CDR3 DNA: TGCGCCAGCAGTGACAACCCGCAGGGGGCCAAAAACATTCAGTACTTC
D gene: TRBD1; clone size: NA; J gene: TRBJ1-3; V gene: TRBV7-9; CDR3 protein: CASSGDRHYSGNTIYF; CDR3 DNA: TGTGCCAGCAGCGGGGACAGACATTACTCTGGAAACACCATATATTTT
D gene: NA; clone size: NA; J gene: TRBJ1-4; V gene: TRBV19; CDR3 protein: CASSPRWGAGEKLFF; CDR3 DNA: TGTGCCAGTAGTCCCCGATGGGGGGCAGGTGAAAAACTGTTTTTT
D gene: TRBD1; clone size: NA; J gene: TRBJ2-7; V gene: TRBV19; CDR3 protein: CASSTSGQSYEQYF; CDR3 DNA: TGTGCCAGTAGTACCTCGGGACAGTCATACGAGCAGTACTTC
D gene: TRBD2; clone size: NA; J gene: TRBJ2-2; V gene: TRBV5-6; CDR3 protein: CASSEALAGSGELFF; CDR3 DNA: TGTGCCAGCAGCGAAGCCCTAGCGGGGAGCGGGGAGCTGTTTTTT
D gene: TRBD1; clone size: NA; J gene: TRBJ2-4; V gene: TRBV11-2; CDR3 protein: CASSLGQGENIQYF; CDR3 DNA: TGTGCCAGCAGCCTGGGACAGGGAGAAAACATTCAGTACTTC
D gene: NA; clone size: NA; J gene: TRBJ1-1; V gene: TRBV5-1; CDR3 protein: CASSLGNLAGNKAFF; CDR3 DNA: TGCGCCAGCAGCTTGGGTAATTTAGCAGGGAATAAAGCTTTCTTT
D gene: NA; clone size: NA; J gene: TRBJ1-1; V gene: TRBV11-2; CDR3 protein: CASSFSPRGGTEAFF; CDR3 DNA: TGTGCCAGCAGCTTCTCCCCCAGGGGAGGCACTGAAGCTTTCTTT
D gene: NA; clone size: NA; J gene: TRBJ2-3; V gene: TRBV4-1; CDR3 protein: CASSQVWGGTDTQYF; CDR3 DNA: TGCGCCAGCAGCCAAGTCTGGGGGGGCACAGATACGCAGTATTTT
D gene: NA; clone size: NA; J gene: TRBJ1-2; V gene: TRBV7-2; CDR3 protein: CASSRRLGDYGYTF; CDR3 DNA: TGTGCCAGCAGCCGCCGACTGGGGGACTATGGCTACACCTTC